Reported below is one TCR beta chain. No antigen is known for it. Base qualities are not at hand, and no much larger clone is one base apart. The data derive from a study of multiple sclerosis patients with progressive multifocal leukoencephalopathy (dated by TCRdb to about 2019). General notes on the study: Peripheral T and B cells were examined in MS patients who developed PML (4 under natalizumab, 1 after alemtuzumab) and in treated patients who did not develop PML. Two natalizumab-treated patients who later developed PML were followed longitudinally from before therapy through 6 and 12 months to PML onset. The study was designed to detect JC virus-specific or public T-cell expansions arising at the time of PML onset.

What the authors observed across the whole study: TRB clones above 0.5% frequency appeared only in PML patients, but expanded clones at PML onset were already present before and during natalizumab therapy. Only peripheral blood was analyzed, although cerebrospinal fluid or brain lymphocytes might be more informative for natalizumab-associated PML. Because of the small, descriptive cohort, whether findings reflect JC virus infection or general immunocompromise remained unclear. In most PML patients, lower normalized Shannon entropy suggested less diverse TRB repertoires, while the natalizumab-treated controls had values close to 1. No common TRBV or TRBJ gene usage or preferential TRBV-TRBJ pairings were detected when PML developed.

Libraries were constructed by the immunoSEQ multiplex PCR assay. To estimate template counts and remove amplification bias, each PCR was spiked with synthetic inline TR CDR3 controls covering all V-J pairings. Reads were processed so that amplification and sequencing bias were reduced, and quantification was performed against synthetic TR CDR3 analogs. Regarding the original processing steps: Raw data were processed in ImmunoSEQ Analyzer, removing out-of-frame sequences and CDR3s with stop codons, and genes were named by IMGT nomenclature. Normalized Shannon entropy, defined as 1 minus Pielou's evenness, served as the summary measure of repertoire diversity. Two TRB sequences were counted as identical only if the two sequences had the same V gene, J gene and CDR3. Public PML clonotypes were CDR3s found in two or more PML-onset samples but not found earlier, in controls, or in public databases. Position-by-position CDR3 amino acid composition was analyzed in Skylign with the observed count method. TCRdb took over this immuneACCESS table, retaining in-frame rearrangements with V and J assigned. Such tables are incomplete; in checked studies, under half of the missing clones stem from an unresolved V gene, and the remainder is unexplained. D and trimming were read from the DNA, whereas the V and J calls and clone size are those reported in that table. This sample gives 25,000 to 35,000 clones in total; around 92% of them show up just once. The ten largest account for about 1.4% of the sample.

In the paper's terms, the time point label means: less than 7 months of natalizumab therapy. The treatment or condition label, read with the paper, signifies: on natalizumab therapy at sampling. Every listed patient had received interferon beta before, and every PML patient was female. At 6 and 12 months of natalizumab therapy, T1 and T2 blood samples were collected, respectively. Ficoll-Hypaque density gradient centrifugation was used to isolate peripheral blood mononuclear cells. The TCR was taken from a human donor with multiple sclerosis. Specimen: PBMCs, collected from a patient treated with natalizumab.

In nucleotide form, the sequence is TGTGCCAGCAGCTTGGGGAGCAGCGGGATCTACGAGCAGTACTTC. Translated, this is CASSLGSSGIYEQYF. The V and J segments used are TRBV5-5 and TRBJ2-7, with 7 central nucleotides matching TRBD2. From the cysteine up to the phenylalanine, the CDR3 has a length of 15 residues. The sequence is cut down to CDR3 DNA, 45 bases in frame from base 1. Trimming takes 0 bases off V and 3 bases off J; junction bases not matched to a gene: 6. CDR1 and CDR2 (SGHKS, YYEKEE) derive from the germline V gene (reference sequence).